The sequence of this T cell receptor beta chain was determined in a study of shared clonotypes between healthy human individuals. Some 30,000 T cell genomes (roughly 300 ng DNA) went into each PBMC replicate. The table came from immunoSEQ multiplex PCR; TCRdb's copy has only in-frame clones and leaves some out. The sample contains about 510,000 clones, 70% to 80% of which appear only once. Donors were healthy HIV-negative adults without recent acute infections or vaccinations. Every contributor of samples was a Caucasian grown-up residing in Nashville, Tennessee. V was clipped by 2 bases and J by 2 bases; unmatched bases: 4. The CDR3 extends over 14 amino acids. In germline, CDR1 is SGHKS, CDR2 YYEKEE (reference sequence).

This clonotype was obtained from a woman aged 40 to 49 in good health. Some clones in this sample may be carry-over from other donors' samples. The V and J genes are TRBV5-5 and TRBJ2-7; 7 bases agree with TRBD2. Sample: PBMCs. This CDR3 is CASSFQGGAYEQYF. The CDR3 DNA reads TGTGCCAGCAGCTTTCAGGGAGGGGCCTACGAGCAGTACTTC.